The rows below give T cell receptor beta chains drawn from one sample of a study of T cell responses to AZD1222 COVID-19 vaccine. Repertoires were generated with immunoSEQ multiplex PCR, while TCRdb's copy carries only in-frame clones and drops some. The data hold 100,000 to 150,000 clones, with more than 70% observed a single time. Specimen: peripheral blood, collected 28 days after the second AZD1222 dose. The receptors stem from an adult who received the AZD1222 COVID-19 vaccine. CDR3s leave out the opening cysteine and the closing phenylalanine or tryptophan. The order of the fields is V gene, clone size, CDR3 protein. Size values are once, few and many counts, or a class for expanded clones, and some rows have none.

V gene: TRBV5-1
clone size: .
CDR3 protein: ASSLDPQGGTEAF

V gene: TRBV27
clone size: .
CDR3 protein: ASSLSGGGQPQH

V gene: TRBV7-2
clone size: .
CDR3 protein: ASSLGTALYSNQPQH

V gene: TRBV2
clone size: .
CDR3 protein: ASRPTGTGEKLF

V gene: TRBV2
clone size: .
CDR3 protein: ASGGLAGAGETQY

V gene: TRBV19
clone size: few
CDR3 protein: ASRYLPAANTGELF

V gene: TRBV18
clone size: .
CDR3 protein: ASSPGQDREKLF

V gene: TRBV7-2
clone size: .
CDR3 protein: ASSLGTDGRGGAPLH

V gene: TRBV2
clone size: .
CDR3 protein: ASSEESTRVRPHTQY

V gene: TRBV9
clone size: .
CDR3 protein: ASSPGGWELF

V gene: TRBV5-1
clone size: few
CDR3 protein: ASSTVGGQLNTEAF

V gene: TRBV5-4
clone size: .
CDR3 protein: ASRAGLAGGNQETQY

V gene: TRBV5-1
clone size: .
CDR3 protein: ASSPSGASYNEQF

V gene: TRBV19
clone size: .
CDR3 protein: ASSVGTGDSYEQY

V gene: TRBV7-2
clone size: .
CDR3 protein: ASSLGIGNTIY

V gene: TRBV6-5
clone size: once
CDR3 protein: ASSYSDKIAF